Below, 12 T cell receptor beta chains from the same sample are listed, as sequenced in a study of technical replicates of blood from a few donors. Method: immunoSEQ multiplex PCR; TCRdb's copy keeps in-frame clones and lacks some. This table holds over 25,000 clones, over 85% found once. Material for sequencing was PBMCs. These receptors all stem from a human donor in good health. Some clones in this sample may be carry-over from other donors' samples.

The table lists this clone with a count of one. The chain carries TRBV9 and TRBJ1-2, with D unresolved. Between the trimmed V and J ends, which lost 3 bases and 2 bases, there was a span of 14 bases. Germline assignment: CDR1 SGDLS and CDR2 YYNGEE. This CDR3 is 15 amino acids long. CDR3 nucleotides: TGTGCCAGCAGCGCCAGAGGACGGGGAAACTATGGCTACACCTTC. Translation: CASSARGRGNYGYTF.

The chain is built from TRBV9 and TRBJ2-7, with unresolved D. The length of the CDR3 is 12 residues. V lost 1 base and J 4 bases, leaving 6 bases between the germline ends. Germline-derived CDR1 and CDR2 are SGDLS and YYNGEE. The CDR3 coding sequence is TGTGCCAGCAGCGTAACTAAGTACGAGCAGTACTTC. This encodes CASSVTKYEQYF.

V usage is TRBV10-3 and J usage is TRBJ2-2, with 8 bases lining up with TRBD2. Trimming at V came to 5 bases and at J to 6 bases, leaving 5 bases not matched to a gene. This CDR3 region has 14 residues. Germline lookup yields CDR1 ENHRY and CDR2 SYGVKD. DNA for the CDR3: TGTGCCATCAGTAGCGGGAGCGATTCCGGGGAGCTGTTTTTT. This encodes CAISSGSDSGELFF.

CDR3 coding DNA: TGCGCCAGCAGCCAAGATCTACGGTATGGCTACACCTTC. The encoded protein is CASSQDLRYGYTF. The chain links TRBV4-3 to TRBJ1-2; D gene unclear. Germline V gene data show CDR1 as LGHNA and CDR2 as YSLEER. This CDR3 is 13 amino acids long. V was trimmed by 0 bases and J by 5 bases, leaving 7 bases between them.

This clone was picked up one time. The chain employs TRBV7-9 and TRBJ1-4; D is unresolved. Germline V lookup: CDR1 SEHNR, CDR2 FQNEAQ (reference sequence). V lost 5 bases, J lost 6 bases, and 13 bases lay in between. The CDR3 is 14 residues long. CDR3: CASSPGREYEKLFF. The CDR3 DNA reads as TGTGCCAGCAGCCCGGGGAGGGAATATGAAAAACTGTTTTTT.

The rearrangement links TRBV5-5 to TRBJ2-4, with D tentatively TRBD1 (6 bases). The CDR3 has 18 residues. Germline lookup yields CDR1 SGHKS and CDR2 YYEKEE (reference sequence). Trimming pared 0 bases from V and 4 bases from J, leaving 20 bases between. Here the CDR3 reads CASSLGSGTPDEKNIQYF. In DNA, the CDR3 is TGTGCCAGCAGCTTGGGGTCCGGGACACCGGATGAAAAAAACATTCAGTACTTC.

This chain joins TRBV2 and TRBJ1-1; 8 bases align to TRBD1. The CDR3 is made up of 13 amino acids. The V gene's germline CDR1 is SNHLY and CDR2 FYNNEI. V lost 8 bases to trimming and J lost 5 bases; unmatched junction nucleotides: 7. CDR3 protein: CASGQGGRTEAFF. DNA of the CDR3: TGTGCCAGCGGACAGGGAGGTCGGACTGAAGCTTTCTTT.

This rearrangement joins TRBV5-6 to TRBJ2-7; D is perhaps TRBD2 (7 bases). The CDR3 length is 14 residues. Germline V CDR1 and CDR2: SGHDT, YYEEEE. The V end lost 0 bases, the J end lost 3 bases, and 10 bases lay between the germline ends. CDR3 bases: TGTGCCAGCAGCTTGGAAGGGGGGGGCTACGAGCAGTACTTC. Amino acids: CASSLEGGGYEQYF.

This chain joins TRBV6-4 and TRBJ1-2, with D possibly being TRBD1 (6 bases). This CDR3 has 13 amino acids. The germline V and J ends were trimmed by 6 bases and 2 bases, with 10 bases remaining between them. Germline-derived CDR1 and CDR2 are MRHNA and SNTAGT. Written as DNA, the CDR3 is TGTGCCAGCAGCGCTACAGGGAACTATGGCTACACCTTC. The encoded protein is CASSATGNYGYTF.

This clone showed up just a few times. The V and J genes are TRBV4-2 and TRBJ2-2, with 10 bases identical to TRBD1. The CDR3 runs 15 residues. V lost 4 bases and J lost 5; bases outside the gene matches: 4. Germline lookup yields CDR1 LGHNA and CDR2 YNFKEQ. DNA for the CDR3: TGTGCCAGCAGCCGCGGGACAGGGGAAACCGGGGAGCTGTTTTTT. Translated: CASSRGTGETGELFF.

V gene TRBV7-9 combines with J gene TRBJ1-2; TRBD1 might be the D (6 bases). Per germline, CDR1 SEHNR and CDR2 FQNEAQ (reference sequence). The CDR3 consists of 14 residues. V was shortened by 4 bases and J by 4 bases, with 13 bases between the two germline ends. CDR3 nucleotides: TGTGCCAGCAGCTCCAGGGGTGGCTTCTATGGCTACACCTTC. Amino acid sequence: CASSSRGGFYGYTF. Full variable domain (missing parts from reference TRBV7-9 and TRBJ1-2): DTGVSQNPRHKITKRGQNVTFRCDPISEHNRLYWYRQTLGQGPEFLTYFQNEAQLEKSRLLSDRFSAERPKGSFSTLEIQRTEQGDSAMYLCASSSRGGFYGYTFGSGTRLTVV.

The V call is TRBV7-9, the J call TRBJ2-4; 7 nucleotides align to TRBD1. The CDR3 is 14 amino acids. The J segment lost 5 bases and the V segment lost 5 bases, leaving 6 bases of the junction unmatched. CDR1 is SEHNR and CDR2 is FQNEAQ in the germline V gene (reference sequence). CDR3 residues: CASSGRGSQNIQYF. The DNA for the CDR3 is TGTGCCAGCAGCGGCAGGGGGTCTCAAAACATTCAGTACTTC.